This entry lists 28 T cell receptor beta chains sequenced from one sample in a study of OX40 agonist ivuxolimab in advanced cancers. Preparation of the library involved the immunoSEQ multiplex PCR assay. TCRdb mirrors the immuneACCESS table, restricted to in-frame sequences. Some clones are absent from its copies; in checked studies, under half trace to an unresolved V gene, and the reason for the others is unknown. The sample table holds about 69,000 clones, of which 60% to 85% were seen once. The ten biggest clones cover 2% to 2.5% of the sample. The material sequenced was CD4+ or CD8+ T cells sorted from blood, taken in a trial of the OX40 agonist ivuxolimab. These receptor sequences come from an adult with an advanced solid tumor such as melanoma, head and neck, liver or kidney cancer.

The V gene is TRBV12-5, the J gene TRBJ2-1; 10 positions agree with TRBD2. This CDR3 comprises 16 residues. The V segment lost 6 bases and the J segment 10 bases; nucleotides outside the gene matches: 15. Germline V gene lookup returns CDR1 LGHNT and CDR2 FRNRAP. In DNA form, the CDR3 reads TGTGCTAGTGGCCACTTCCTAGCGGGAGTAGGAGGGGAGCAGTTCTTC. Amino acid sequence: CASGHFLAGVGGEQFF. The whole variable domain, filled in from reference TRBV12-5 and TRBJ2-1, reads DARVTQTPRHKVTEMGQEVTMRCQPILGHNTVFWYRQTMMQGLELLAYFRNRAPLDDSGMPKDRFSAEMPDATLATLKIQPSEPRDSAVYFCASGHFLAGVGGEQFFGPGTRLTVL.

The chain joins TRBV5-1 to TRBJ2-7; TRBD1 matches 8 bases. V was pared by 4 bases and J by 0 bases, with 6 bases of the junction left unmatched. The germline gives CDR1 SGHRS, CDR2 YFSETQ. CDR3 length: 15 residues. The DNA for the CDR3 is TGCGCCAGCAGCATGGGACAGGCTCGCTCCTACGAGCAGTACTTC. Its translation: CASSMGQARSYEQYF. Combining the CDR3 with reference TRBV5-1 and TRBJ2-7 gives the whole variable domain KAGVTQTPRYLIKTRGQQVTLSCSPISGHRSVSWYQQTPGQGLQFLFEYFSETQRNKGNFPGRFSGRQFSNSRSEMNVSTLELGDSALYLCASSMGQARSYEQYFGPGTRLTVT.

J is TRBJ2-7 and V is TRBV27; the match to TRBD2 covers 7 bases. This CDR3 spans 13 amino acids. V lost 8 bases, J lost 5 bases, and 9 bases stayed unmatched. Germline V CDR1 and CDR2: MNHEY, SMNVEV (reference sequence). CDR3 sequence: CASRRGGGNEQYF. The CDR3 DNA is TGTGCCAGCCGTCGCGGGGGAGGGAACGAGCAGTACTTC.

The chain is built from TRBV11-2 and TRBJ2-1; D gene ambiguous. The CDR3 has 17 residues. Germline V gives CDR1 SGHAT, CDR2 FQNNGV. The ends were cut back, 0 bases at V and 2 bases at J, with 14 bases in the middle. This CDR3 is CASSLDWNSGPYNEQFF. In nucleotides, the CDR3 is TGTGCCAGCAGCTTAGATTGGAACTCTGGCCCCTACAATGAGCAGTTCTTC.

The chain joins TRBV19 to TRBJ1-1, with TRBD1 matching over 8 bases. This CDR3 spans 13 amino acids. The germline V gene has CDR1 LNHDA and CDR2 SQIVND (reference sequence). Trimming took 5 bases from V and 4 from J; bases not matched to a gene: 3. In DNA, the CDR3 is TGTGCCAGTAGTCCAGACAGGGGCACTGAAGCTTTCTTT. The encoded protein is CASSPDRGTEAFF.

The chain uses TRBV7-2 and TRBJ1-3; the D is unclear. CDR1 and CDR2 (germline): SGHTA, FQGNSA. The CDR3 consists of 15 residues. V was clipped by 3 bases and J by 0 bases, with 9 bases between them. The CDR3 bases are TGTGCCAGCAGCTTTAGCGCGTACTCTGGAAACACCATATATTTT. Its translation is CASSFSAYSGNTIYF. The full variable domain, completed using reference TRBV7-2 and TRBJ1-3, is GAGVSQSPSNKVTEKGKDVELRCDPISGHTALYWYRQSLGQGLEFLIYFQGNSAPDKSGLPSDRFSAERTGGSVSTLTIQRTQQEDSAVYLCASSFSAYSGNTIYFGEGSWLTVV.

This clone was recorded once. The CDR3 is CASSLDDSTDTQYF. The CDR3 coding sequence is TGCGCCAGCAGCTTGGATGACTCCACAGATACGCAGTATTTT. The V gene is TRBV5-1, the J gene TRBJ2-3; unclear D gene. Germline CDR1 reads SGHRS; CDR2 reads YFSETQ. V gave up 0 bases and J gave up 2 bases, with 7 bases separating them. This CDR3 has 14 residues. The full variable domain, completed using reference TRBV5-1 and TRBJ2-3, is KAGVTQTPRYLIKTRGQQVTLSCSPISGHRSVSWYQQTPGQGLQFLFEYFSETQRNKGNFPGRFSGRQFSNSRSEMNVSTLELGDSALYLCASSLDDSTDTQYFGPGTRLTVL.

The rearrangement uses TRBV5-1 and TRBJ2-1; 9 bases are a match to TRBD1. Trimming at V came to 5 bases and at J to 4 bases, leaving 7 bases not matched to a gene. The CDR3 contains 15 residues. In germline, CDR1 is SGHRS, CDR2 YFSETQ. For the CDR3, the DNA is TGCGCCAGCAGACCTACAGGGGGCTGGTACAATGAGCAGTTCTTC. Amino acids: CASRPTGGWYNEQFF. Complete variable domain (other parts from reference TRBV5-1 and TRBJ2-1): KAGVTQTPRYLIKTRGQQVTLSCSPISGHRSVSWYQQTPGQGLQFLFEYFSETQRNKGNFPGRFSGRQFSNSRSEMNVSTLELGDSALYLCASRPTGGWYNEQFFGPGTRLTVL.

This chain joins TRBV16 and TRBJ2-7; 7 bases match TRBD2. Germline assignment: CDR1 KGHSY and CDR2 FQNENV. This CDR3 is built from 14 residues. With V trimmed by 2 bases and J by 4 bases, 5 bases remained unmatched. This CDR3 reads CASSQGASGYEQYF. CDR3 nucleotide sequence: TGTGCCAGCAGCCAAGGGGCTAGCGGATACGAGCAGTACTTC.

The chain joins TRBV5-1 to TRBJ1-4; D is ambiguous. In germline, CDR1 is SGHRS, CDR2 YFSETQ. Trimming removed 0 bases at V and 8 bases at J, with 11 bases between. The CDR3 runs to 14 residues. Here the CDR3 reads CASSLVLGGEKLFF. The CDR3 nucleotides read TGCGCCAGCAGCTTGGTGTTAGGCGGCGAAAAACTGTTTTTT.

The chain joins TRBV2 to TRBJ2-3, with a tentative D call TRBD2 (6 bases). This CDR3 is built from 15 residues. Trimming removed 0 bases at V and 2 bases at J, with 9 bases between. Germline CDR1 and CDR2: SNHLY and FYNNEI. The CDR3 DNA is TGTGCCAGCAGTGAAGCGCGGGGTACCACAGATACGCAGTATTTT. Translating gives CASSEARGTTDTQYF. The full variable domain, rest sourced from reference TRBV2 and TRBJ2-3, is EPEVTQTPSHQVTQMGQEVILRCVPISNHLYFYWYRQILGQKVEFLVSFYNNEISEKSEIFDDQFSVERPDGSNFTLKIRSTKLEDSAMYFCASSEARGTTDTQYFGPGTRLTVL.

The chain has TRBV28 and TRBJ2-7; tentative D call: TRBD2 (6 bases). V was cut by 5 bases and J by 8 bases, with 25 bases left in between. Germline V gene sequence: CDR1 MDHEN, CDR2 SYDVKM. The CDR3 consists of 16 residues. The DNA of the CDR3 is TGTGCCAGCAGTCCAGTCAACTGGCGGGGAGTACTCAAGCAGTACTTC. Protein: CASSPVNWRGVLKQYF.

The rearrangement uses TRBV5-5 and TRBJ2-3; D not resolved. CDR3 length: 14 amino acids. Germline values: CDR1 SGHKS, CDR2 YYEKEE (reference sequence). Trimming left V 0 bases short and J 2 bases short, with 7 bases between. Here the CDR3 DNA reads TGTGCCAGCAGCTTGGACAGTTACACAGATACGCAGTATTTT. It yields the protein CASSLDSYTDTQYF.

The gene calls are TRBV27 and TRBJ1-5; no clear D. The CDR3 covers 13 residues. The germline V and J ends were trimmed by 5 bases and 6 bases, with 11 bases remaining between them. Germline V gives CDR1 MNHEY, CDR2 SMNVEV (reference sequence). CDR3 bases: TGTGCCAGCAGTCGGGAGGGAAGTCAGCCCCAGCATTTT. This sequence encodes CASSREGSQPQHF.

This clone occurred once. This chain links TRBV5-6 with TRBJ2-1; TRBD1 matches 8 bases. Trimming removed 2 bases from V and 6 bases from J; junction bases left unmatched: 4. CDR1 SGHDT and CDR2 YYEEEE come from the germline V gene. This CDR3 is built from 14 residues. CDR3 sequence: CASSFQGARNEQFF. The DNA of the CDR3 is TGTGCCAGCAGCTTTCAGGGGGCACGCAATGAGCAGTTCTTC.

This clone occurred a few times. The chain has TRBV5-1 and TRBJ2-7, with D uncertain. This CDR3 has 14 amino acids. Trimming stripped 0 bases from V and 2 bases from J, with 9 bases between. Germline-derived CDR1 and CDR2 are SGHRS and YFSETQ. CDR3 sequence (DNA): TGCGCCAGCAGCTTGGTCGTACTACCCTACGAGCAGTACTTC. Translated: CASSLVVLPYEQYF. Complete variable domain (other parts from reference TRBV5-1 and TRBJ2-7): KAGVTQTPRYLIKTRGQQVTLSCSPISGHRSVSWYQQTPGQGLQFLFEYFSETQRNKGNFPGRFSGRQFSNSRSEMNVSTLELGDSALYLCASSLVVLPYEQYFGPGTRLTVT.

The rearrangement links TRBV11-3 to TRBJ2-3; the match to TRBD2 covers 15 bases. V shed 5 bases, J shed 2 bases, and the junction held 5 bases outside the gene matches. The CDR3 loop spans 17 amino acids. Germline assignment: CDR1 SGHNT and CDR2 YENEEA. In DNA form, the CDR3 reads TGTGCCAGCAGCCCAGGACTAGCGGGAGGGAACACAGATACGCAGTATTTT. Residues: CASSPGLAGGNTDTQYF.

The chain combines TRBV10-3 with TRBJ2-1; 7 bases line up with TRBD1. From germline, CDR1 is ENHRY and CDR2 SYGVKD. CDR3 length: 12 amino acids. Trimming took 5 bases from V and 7 from J; bases not matched to a gene: 2. The CDR3 reads CAISQGVNEQFF. The CDR3 DNA sequence: TGTGCCATCAGTCAGGGGGTGAATGAGCAGTTCTTC.

The V call is TRBV2, the J call TRBJ2-5; D could derive from TRBD1 or TRBD2 (6 bases each). The DNA end favors TRBJ2-7, so the J call may be wrong. The CDR3 loop spans 13 amino acids. Germline lookup yields CDR1 SNHLY and CDR2 FYNNEI. This CDR3 reads CASRRGDEDEQYF. The CDR3 DNA sequence: TGTGCCAGCAGAAGGGGGGATGAGGACGAGCAGTACTTC.

The chain carries TRBV29-1 and TRBJ1-5; D uncertain. Per the germline V gene, CDR1 is SQVTM and CDR2 is ANQGSEA. The CDR3 has 13 residues. V lost 6 bases, J lost 5 bases, and 14 bases lay in between. CDR3 nucleotides: TGCAGCGTCGCCATACAAGAGGATCAGCCCCAGCATTTT. Protein: CSVAIQEDQPQHF.

The chain carries TRBV5-1 and TRBJ1-1; 9 bases map to TRBD1. Germline V gene data show CDR1 as SGHRS and CDR2 as YFSETQ. This CDR3 has 14 amino acids. Trimming cost V 4 bases and J 5 bases; bases outside gene matches: 6. CDR3: CASSQQGASTEAFF. As DNA, the CDR3 is TGCGCCAGCAGCCAACAGGGGGCGAGTACTGAAGCTTTCTTT.

This chain links TRBV4-1 with TRBJ2-7; 7 nucleotides align to TRBD1. This CDR3 spans 15 amino acids. Germline assignment: CDR1 MGHRA and CDR2 YSYEKL. J was trimmed by 0 bases and V by 4 bases; bases with no gene match: 6. The CDR3 here is CASSRDRASSYEQYF. The CDR3 DNA is TGCGCCAGCAGCCGCGACAGGGCTAGCTCCTACGAGCAGTACTTC.

The V gene is TRBV27, the J gene TRBJ1-3; D gene ambiguous. The CDR3 length is 13 residues. The V end was cut by 8 bases, the J end by 0 bases, with 8 bases between. The V gene's germline CDR1 is MNHEY and CDR2 SMNVEV (reference sequence). The CDR3 is CASRKGSGNTIYF. Written as DNA, the CDR3 is TGTGCCAGCCGCAAAGGCTCTGGAAACACCATATATTTT.

The V and J genes are TRBV28 and TRBJ2-5; a possible D gene is TRBD2 (6 bases). The germline CDR1 and CDR2 sequences are MDHEN and SYDVKM. The CDR3 sequence is 13 residues long. Trimming pared 2 bases from V and 7 bases from J, leaving 11 bases between. The CDR3 reads CASSLRRGGTQYF. The CDR3 DNA reads as TGTGCCAGCAGTTTAAGGCGGGGAGGGACCCAGTACTTC.

V is TRBV2 and J is TRBJ1-4; 11 positions agree with TRBD1. Germline V lookup: CDR1 SNHLY, CDR2 FYNNEI. The CDR3 extends over 18 amino acids. With 5 bases clipped from V and 6 bases from J, the junction kept 14 bases outside the gene matches. CDR3 DNA: TGTGCCAGCAGTATACTCCGGTGGACAGGGGGCGCCGATGAAAAACTGTTTTTT. It is translated as CASSILRWTGGADEKLFF.

The chain recombines TRBV5-1 with TRBJ2-1, with TRBD2 matching 8 bases. The CDR3 is made up of 14 amino acids. After removal of 4 bases from V and 5 bases from J, the junction contained 5 bases not matched to a gene. The germline CDR1 and CDR2 sequences are SGHRS and YFSETQ. Written as DNA, the CDR3 is TGCGCCAGCAGCAAAGCGGGAGCGGACAATGAGCAGTTCTTC. Its protein is CASSKAGADNEQFF. Drawing the rest from reference TRBV5-1 and TRBJ2-1, the complete variable domain is KAGVTQTPRYLIKTRGQQVTLSCSPISGHRSVSWYQQTPGQGLQFLFEYFSETQRNKGNFPGRFSGRQFSNSRSEMNVSTLELGDSALYLCASSKAGADNEQFFGPGTRLTVL.

This chain connects TRBV5-5 to TRBJ1-6; D is unresolved. The germline V gene encodes CDR1 SGHKS and CDR2 YYEKEE (reference sequence). The CDR3 is 14 residues long. Trimming took off 0 bases at V and 7 bases at J, with 8 bases between the two ends. This CDR3 is CASSLVLQNSPLHF. CDR3 nucleotide sequence: TGTGCCAGCAGCTTGGTCCTCCAAAATTCACCCCTCCACTTT. Together with reference TRBV5-5 and TRBJ1-6, the CDR3 gives the full variable domain: DAGVTQSPTHLIKTRGQQVTLRCSPISGHKSVSWYQQVLGQGPQFIFQYYEKEERGRGNFPDRFSARQFPNYSSELNVNALLLGDSALYLCASSLVLQNSPLHFGNGTRLTVT.

In this sample, this clone turned up once. The rearrangement links TRBV5-1 to TRBJ2-3, with D perhaps matching TRBD2 (5 bases). Germline V gene data show CDR1 as SGHRS and CDR2 as YFSETQ. The CDR3 length is 15 residues. V was clipped by 0 bases and J by 0 bases, with 8 bases between them. The CDR3 DNA is TGCGCCAGCAGCTTGGACGGGGTGAGCACAGATACGCAGTATTTT. It yields the protein CASSLDGVSTDTQYF.